This TCR beta chain was identified in a study of OX40 agonist ivuxolimab in advanced cancers. Study-wide context: Averaging about 60 years in age, with a range of roughly 20 to 79, the cohort was approximately 87% male. Earlier anti-PD-1, anti-PD-L1 or anti-CTLA-4 therapy was permitted; over 35% had received some. Three patients, one with hepatocellular carcinoma and two with cutaneous melanoma, achieved partial responses.

Clones were read by immunoSEQ multiplex PCR, and TCRdb kept only the in-frame ones, dropping some. The repertoire has 65,000 to 85,000 clones, 85% of them found once; the top ten carry around 1.8%. The CDR3 has 16 amino acids. Trimming stripped 2 bases from V and 4 bases from J, with 14 bases between. CDR1 and CDR2 from the germline V gene are MNHNY and SVGAGI (reference sequence). This sequence originates from an adult with an advanced solid tumor such as melanoma, head and neck, liver or kidney cancer. The sequencing here drew on CD4+ or CD8+ T cells sorted from blood, taken in a trial of the OX40 agonist ivuxolimab. The chain links TRBV6-6 to TRBJ2-2; perhaps TRBD2 as D (7 bases). The CDR3 DNA follows: TGTGCCAGCAGTTACGTAGGGGGGGCCCGCACCGGGGAGCTGTTTTTT. Its translation: CASSYVGGARTGELFF.